Presented here are 29 T cell receptor beta chains from one specimen sequenced in a study of CD8 T cells in seronegative destructive rheumatoid arthritis. The repertoire was sequenced with immunoSEQ multiplex PCR; TCRdb's copy has only in-frame clones and lacks some. The repertoire holds under 850 clones, with 80% to 90% as singletons. Source material: CD8+ T cells from blood. All receptors come from a woman aged 45 to 70 with seronegative destructive rheumatoid arthritis.

The chain links TRBV4-1 to TRBJ2-3; no reliable D call. V was clipped by 0 bases and J by 1 base, with 17 bases between them. The CDR3 consists of 18 residues. The germline gives CDR1 MGHRA, CDR2 YSYEKL. The CDR3 bases are TGCGCCAGCAGCCAAGATCCATTAATGAGTATCCGCACAGATACGCAGTATTTT. Residues: CASSQDPLMSIRTDTQYF.

The J gene is TRBJ2-3, the V gene TRBV19; 7 bases map to TRBD1. V shed 3 bases and J 11 bases; nucleotides not matched to a gene: 2. Germline CDR1 and CDR2: LNHDA and SQIVND (reference sequence). The CDR3 totals 11 residues. The CDR3 nucleotides are TGTGCCAGTAGTATGGGGACAGTGCAGTATTTT. This translates into CASSMGTVQYF.

This chain uses TRBV28 with TRBJ1-5; D is ambiguous. V lost 8 bases and J 3 bases, leaving 8 bases between the germline ends. CDR1 and CDR2 from the germline V gene are MDHEN and SYDVKM. This CDR3 has 12 amino acids. Here the CDR3 reads CASEQTNQPQHF. The CDR3 nucleotides read TGTGCCAGCGAACAAACCAATCAGCCCCAGCATTTT. Variable domain in full (rest from reference TRBV28 and TRBJ1-5): DVKVTQSSRYLVKRTGEKVFLECVQDMDHENMFWYRQDPGLGLRLIYFSYDVKMKEKGDIPEGYSVSREKKERFSLILESASTNQTSMYLCASEQTNQPQHFGDGTRLSIL.

This rearrangement joins TRBV28 to TRBJ1-2; 7 positions match TRBD1. The CDR3 consists of 15 residues. The V gene's germline CDR1 is MDHEN and CDR2 SYDVKM. After removal of 2 bases from V and 6 bases from J, the junction contained 9 bases not matched to a gene. As DNA, the CDR3 is TGTGCCAGCAGTTTAGGCCAGACAGGGTTGGATGGCTACACCTTC. Protein: CASSLGQTGLDGYTF.

CDR3 region: CASSQRGQGGETDTQYF. CDR3 DNA sequence: TGCGCCAGCAGCCAGAGGGGACAGGGAGGAGAAACAGATACGCAGTATTTT. This rearrangement joins TRBV4-1 to TRBJ2-3; TRBD1 matches 9 bases. The V segment lost 3 bases and the J segment 3 bases; nucleotides outside the gene matches: 10. The CDR3 contains 17 residues. Per germline, CDR1 MGHRA and CDR2 YSYEKL.

This chain connects TRBV2 to TRBJ2-7, with TRBD2 matching over 7 bases. The V gene's germline CDR1 is SNHLY and CDR2 FYNNEI. CDR3 length: 11 residues. Trimming at V came to 5 bases and at J to 6 bases, leaving 1 base not matched to a gene. The chain's CDR3 is CASSLAGEQYF. DNA for the CDR3: TGTGCCAGCAGTTTAGCGGGCGAGCAGTACTTC.

This CDR3 is CASRLAGSGELFF. CDR3 in DNA: TGTGCCAGCAGATTAGCGGGAAGCGGGGAGCTGTTTTTT. V usage is TRBV27 and J usage is TRBJ2-2; 8 bases align to TRBD2. The V gene's germline CDR1 is MNHEY and CDR2 SMNVEV (reference sequence). V was clipped by 6 bases and J by 7 bases; unmatched bases: 4. This CDR3 is built from 13 residues.

V usage is TRBV19 and J usage is TRBJ1-2; D might be TRBD1 (5 bases). The CDR3 is 12 amino acids. Germline V gene data show CDR1 as LNHDA and CDR2 as SQIVND (reference sequence). The ends were cut back, 11 bases at V and 0 bases at J, with 10 bases in the middle. In nucleotides, the CDR3 is TGTGCCGTAATGACAGCTAACTATGGCTACACCTTC. Amino acids: CAVMTANYGYTF.

This rearrangement joins TRBV29-1 to TRBJ2-7; D is ambiguous. V was shortened by 0 bases and J by 0 bases, with 3 bases between the two germline ends. CDR1 is SQVTM and CDR2 is ANQGSEA in the germline V gene. The length of the CDR3 is 12 residues. The CDR3 reads CSVEDGSYEQYF. CDR3 in DNA: TGCAGCGTTGAAGACGGCTCCTACGAGCAGTACTTC.

This sequence joins TRBV7-6 and TRBJ1-3; TRBD1 matches 8 bases. This CDR3 is built from 15 residues. The J segment lost 4 bases and the V segment lost 4 bases, leaving 6 bases of the junction unmatched. Germline V gene lookup returns CDR1 SGHVS and CDR2 FNYEAQ. This chain's CDR3 is CASSYPTGAGNTIYF. The CDR3 nucleotides read TGTGCCAGCAGCTATCCGACAGGGGCGGGAAACACCATATATTTT.

The chain combines TRBV14 with TRBJ1-1; 7 bases fit TRBD1. This CDR3 has 17 residues. The V gene end was trimmed by 0 bases and the J gene end by 0 bases; junction bases not matched to a gene: 7. The germline CDR1 and CDR2 sequences are SGHDN and FVKESK. The CDR3 protein is CASSQEQTGTVNTEAFF. The CDR3 DNA reads as TGTGCCAGCAGCCAAGAGCAAACCGGGACAGTGAACACTGAAGCTTTCTTT.

For this clone: One junction end does not reproduce the germline sequence, and a read error may be involved. This rearrangement joins TRBV15 to TRBJ2-1; possibly TRBD2 for D (5 bases). The CDR3 is 15 amino acids. CDR1 LNHNV and CDR2 YYDKDF come from the germline V gene (reference sequence). CDR3 amino acids: CATSGEADAYNEQFF. The CDR3 region has the DNA TGTGCCACCAGCGGAGAAGCGGATGCCTACAATGAGCAGTTCTTC.

This chain links TRBV23-1 with TRBJ2-7; D may be TRBD2 (6 bases). TRBV23-1 is assigned to the ORF class and has an uncertain function. Trimming removed 4 bases from V and 0 bases from J, with 10 bases in between. The CDR3 loop spans 14 amino acids. CDR3 sequence reads: CASSPGLRSYEQYF. CDR3 in DNA: TGCGCCAGCAGTCCGGGACTTCGCTCCTACGAGCAGTACTTC.

The chain links TRBV18 to TRBJ2-7; D gene unclear. V lost 3 bases to trimming and J lost 3 bases, with 6 bases between them. Germline CDR1 reads KGHSH; CDR2 reads LQKENI. This CDR3 is 12 amino acids long. The CDR3 is CASSPEHYEQYF. For the CDR3, the DNA is TGTGCCAGCTCACCCGAACACTACGAGCAGTACTTC. Using reference TRBV18 and TRBJ2-7 for the parts outside the CDR3, the full variable domain is NAGVMQNPRHLVRRRGQEARLRCSPMKGHSHVYWYRQLPEEGLKFMVYLQKENIIDESGMPKERFSAEFPKEGPSILRIQQVVRGDSAAYFCASSPEHYEQYFGPGTRLTVT.

This rearrangement joins TRBV9 to TRBJ2-1; possibly TRBD2 for D (5 bases). The CDR3 runs to 15 residues. V was cut by 0 bases and J by 1 base, with 8 bases left in between. Per germline, CDR1 SGDLS and CDR2 YYNGEE. CDR3 sequence (DNA): TGTGCCAGCAGCGTAGGCGGGTATTCCTACAATGAGCAGTTCTTC. It specifies CASSVGGYSYNEQFF.

V and J are TRBV5-8 and TRBJ2-7; TRBD2 matches at 9 bases. With 2 bases clipped from V and 6 bases from J, the junction kept 12 bases outside the gene matches. Germline assignment: CDR1 SGHTS and CDR2 YDEGEE. The CDR3 is 16 residues long. This CDR3 is CASSLGYSGREGEQYF. The CDR3 DNA is TGTGCCAGCAGCTTAGGTTATAGCGGGAGAGAAGGCGAGCAGTACTTC.

V and J are TRBV19 and TRBJ1-2, with 9 bases lining up with TRBD1. CDR3 length: 13 amino acids. Germline CDR1 and CDR2: LNHDA and SQIVND (reference sequence). V gave up 6 bases and J gave up 6 bases; unmatched junction bases: 5. Here the CDR3 reads CASRLGTGNGYTF. The CDR3 DNA follows: TGTGCCAGTAGGCTTGGGACAGGGAATGGCTACACCTTC.

The V gene is TRBV6-5, the J gene TRBJ1-1; 7 nucleotides agree with TRBD1. J gave up 4 bases and V 5 bases, and 4 bases lay outside the gene matches. CDR1 is MNHEY and CDR2 is SVGAGI in the germline V gene. This CDR3 has 13 residues. CDR3 nucleotides: TGTGCCAGCAGTGACAGGGAGAGCACTGAAGCTTTCTTT. Amino acid sequence: CASSDRESTEAFF.

The J gene is TRBJ1-2, the V gene TRBV5-5; TRBD1 matches 9 bases. The CDR3 totals 13 residues. Germline assignment: CDR1 SGHKS and CDR2 YYEKEE (reference sequence). The ends lost 2 bases at V and 9 bases at J; junction bases unmatched: 5. CDR3: CASSFGTGLSYTF. The CDR3 nucleotides read TGTGCCAGCAGCTTTGGGACAGGGCTTAGCTACACCTTC.

The rearrangement joins TRBV6-5 to TRBJ2-7; the D gene is possibly TRBD1 (6 bases). V dropped 5 bases and J dropped 7 bases, with 18 bases sitting between them. Germline-derived CDR1 and CDR2 are MNHEY and SVGAGI. This CDR3 contains 14 residues. This CDR3 is CASSPTGPLSEQYF. The CDR3 coding sequence is TGTGCCAGCAGTCCGACAGGCCCCCTAAGTGAGCAGTACTTC.

The chain carries TRBV5-4 and TRBJ2-5; D is perhaps TRBD1 (6 bases). The J call may not be correct, given that the DNA end is closer to TRBJ2-7. The CDR3 runs 13 residues. CDR1 is SGHNT, CDR2 YYREEE, per germline (reference sequence). DNA for the CDR3: TGTGCCAGCAGCTACCGGGACACCTACGAGCAGTACTTC. This encodes CASSYRDTYEQYF.

The chain joins TRBV9 to TRBJ2-3; 10 bases map to TRBD2. The CDR3 is 16 amino acids. V was clipped by 1 base and J by 7 bases; unmatched bases: 9. CDR1 is SGDLS and CDR2 is YYNGEE in the germline V gene. CDR3 coding DNA: TGTGCCAGCAGCGTACTGGGGCTAGCGGGGGTGAATACGCAGTATTTT. Encoded protein: CASSVLGLAGVNTQYF. The full variable domain, with the rest looked up from reference TRBV9 and TRBJ2-3, is DSGVTQTPKHLITATGQRVTLRCSPRSGDLSVYWYQQSLDQGLQFLIQYYNGEERAKGNILERFSAQQFPDLHSELNLSSLELGDSALYFCASSVLGLAGVNTQYFGPGTRLTVL.

This clone was observed once. The chain joins TRBV9 to TRBJ1-1; TRBD1 is a possible D gene (5 bases). The CDR3 consists of 15 residues. Germline CDR1 reads SGDLS; CDR2 reads YYNGEE. V was shortened by 0 bases and J by 4 bases, with 13 bases between the two germline ends. Here the CDR3 reads CASSVGGALGTEAFF. The CDR3 nucleotides read TGTGCCAGCAGCGTAGGTGGGGCATTGGGCACTGAAGCTTTCTTT.

The chain uses TRBV6-1 and TRBJ1-5; 8 bases align to TRBD1. Looked up from germline, CDR1 is MNHNS and CDR2 is SASEGT. This CDR3 is built from 17 residues. Losses at the gene ends were 2 bases for V and 6 bases for J; bases not matched to a gene: 12. The CDR3 DNA sequence: TGTGCCAGCAGTGAATTAGTAGCAGGGGGCGGACGTCAGCCCCAGCATTTT. It yields the protein CASSELVAGGGRQPQHF.

A single count supports this clone. V gene TRBV19 combines with J gene TRBJ2-7, with TRBD2 matching 7 bases. CDR3 length: 14 residues. Germline values: CDR1 LNHDA, CDR2 SQIVND (reference sequence). V gave up 5 bases and J gave up 2 bases; unmatched junction bases: 6. The CDR3 spells CASSWGGPTYEQYF. Written as DNA, the CDR3 is TGTGCCAGTAGTTGGGGGGGTCCCACCTACGAGCAGTACTTC.

V gene TRBV7-6 combines with J gene TRBJ2-5, with D perhaps matching TRBD1 (9 bases). Germline CDR1 reads SGHVS; CDR2 reads FNYEAQ. The CDR3 runs to 14 residues. With 1 base removed from V and 7 bases from J, the gap between germline ends came to 13 bases. For the CDR3, the DNA is TGTGCCAGCAGCTTAGTAGCGGGACAGGGGACCCAGTACTTC. Translated: CASSLVAGQGTQYF.

This rearrangement joins TRBV7-6 to TRBJ2-1; 12 bases agree with TRBD2. Trimming at V came to 5 bases and at J to 6 bases, leaving 14 bases not matched to a gene. In germline, CDR1 is SGHVS, CDR2 FNYEAQ. The CDR3 extends over 18 amino acids. CDR3 residues: CASSPHAAGLAGLNEQFF. In nucleotides, the CDR3 is TGTGCCAGCAGCCCCCACGCCGCCGGACTAGCGGGGCTCAATGAGCAGTTCTTC.

V and J are TRBV7-2 and TRBJ2-7, with D perhaps matching TRBD2 (6 bases). The CDR3 extends over 14 amino acids. Trimming removed 7 bases from V and 1 base from J, with 14 bases in between. Germline CDR1 reads SGHTA; CDR2 reads FQGNSA. CDR3 in DNA: TGTGCCAGCACCCTAGGGAGGAGTTCCTACGAGCAGTACTTC. Translating gives CASTLGRSSYEQYF.

V usage is TRBV11-3 and J usage is TRBJ2-1; 8 positions match TRBD1. CDR3 length equals 15 residues. V lost 8 bases, J lost 7 bases, and 13 bases stayed unmatched. Germline V gives CDR1 SGHNT, CDR2 YENEEA. The CDR3 sequence is CASSAATGVVNEQFF. The DNA for the CDR3 is TGTGCCAGCTCCGCAGCGACAGGGGTGGTTAATGAGCAGTTCTTC.